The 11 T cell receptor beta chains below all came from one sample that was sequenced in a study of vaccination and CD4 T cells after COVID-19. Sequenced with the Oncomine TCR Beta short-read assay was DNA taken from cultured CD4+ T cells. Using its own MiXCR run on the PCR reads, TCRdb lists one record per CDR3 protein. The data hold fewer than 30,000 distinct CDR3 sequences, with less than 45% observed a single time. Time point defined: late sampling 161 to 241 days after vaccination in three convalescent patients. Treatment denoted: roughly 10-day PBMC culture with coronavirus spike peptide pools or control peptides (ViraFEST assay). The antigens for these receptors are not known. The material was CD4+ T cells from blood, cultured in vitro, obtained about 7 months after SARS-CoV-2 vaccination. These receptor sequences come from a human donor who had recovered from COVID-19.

Written as DNA, the CDR3 is TGTGCCAGCAGTCCCGGGACAGGAAACTATGGCTACACCTTC. This codes for CASSPGTGNYGYTF. The V and J genes are TRBV6-2 or TRBV6-3 and TRBJ1-2, with 8 bases matching TRBD1. V dropped 5 bases and J dropped 2; count of bases not matched to a gene: 4. From germline, CDR1 is MNHEY and CDR2 SVGEGT. The CDR3 is 14 amino acids.

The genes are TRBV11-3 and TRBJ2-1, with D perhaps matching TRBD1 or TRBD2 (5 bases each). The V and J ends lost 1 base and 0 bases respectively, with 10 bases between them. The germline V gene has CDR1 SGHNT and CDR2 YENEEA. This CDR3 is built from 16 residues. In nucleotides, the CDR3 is TGTGCCAGCAGCTTAGCTGGGGGAGTCTCCTACAATGAGCAGTTCTTC. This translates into CASSLAGGVSYNEQFF.

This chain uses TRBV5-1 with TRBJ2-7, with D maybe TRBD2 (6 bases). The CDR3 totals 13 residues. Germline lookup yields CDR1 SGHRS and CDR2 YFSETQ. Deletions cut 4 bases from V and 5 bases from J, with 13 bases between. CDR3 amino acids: CASSGGSAHEQYF. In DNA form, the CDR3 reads TGCGCCAGCAGCGGAGGGAGCGCCCACGAGCAGTACTTC.

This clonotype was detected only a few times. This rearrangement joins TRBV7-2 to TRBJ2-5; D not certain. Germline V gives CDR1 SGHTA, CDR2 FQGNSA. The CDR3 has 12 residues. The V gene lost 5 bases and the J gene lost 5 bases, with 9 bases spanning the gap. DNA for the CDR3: TGTGCCAGCAGCAGAGGCGCGGAGACCCAGTACTTC. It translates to CASSRGAETQYF.

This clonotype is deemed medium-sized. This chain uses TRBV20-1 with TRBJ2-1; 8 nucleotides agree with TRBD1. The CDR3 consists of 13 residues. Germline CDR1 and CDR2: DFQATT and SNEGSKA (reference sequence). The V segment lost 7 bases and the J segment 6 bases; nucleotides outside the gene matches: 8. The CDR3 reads CSETGTGLNEQFF. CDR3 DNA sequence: TGCAGTGAGACCGGGACAGGCCTCAATGAGCAGTTCTTC.

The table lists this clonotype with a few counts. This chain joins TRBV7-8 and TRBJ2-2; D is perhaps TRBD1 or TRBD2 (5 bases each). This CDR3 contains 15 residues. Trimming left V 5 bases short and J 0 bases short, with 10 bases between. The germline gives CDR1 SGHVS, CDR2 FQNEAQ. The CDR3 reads CASSRGAANTGELFF. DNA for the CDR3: TGTGCCAGCAGCAGAGGGGCGGCGAACACCGGGGAGCTGTTTTTT.

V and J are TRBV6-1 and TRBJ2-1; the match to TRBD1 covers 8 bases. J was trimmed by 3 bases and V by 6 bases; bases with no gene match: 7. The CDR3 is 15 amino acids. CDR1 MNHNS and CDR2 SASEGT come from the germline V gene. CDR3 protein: CASRKQGAFYNEQFF. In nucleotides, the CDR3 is TGTGCCAGCAGAAAGCAGGGGGCTTTCTACAATGAGCAGTTCTTC.

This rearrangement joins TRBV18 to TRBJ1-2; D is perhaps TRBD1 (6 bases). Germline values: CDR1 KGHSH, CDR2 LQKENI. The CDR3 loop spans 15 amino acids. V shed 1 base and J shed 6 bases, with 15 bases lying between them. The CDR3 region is CASSPLRTAGDGYTF. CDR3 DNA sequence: TGTGCCAGCTCACCACTCCGGACAGCCGGTGATGGCTACACCTTC.

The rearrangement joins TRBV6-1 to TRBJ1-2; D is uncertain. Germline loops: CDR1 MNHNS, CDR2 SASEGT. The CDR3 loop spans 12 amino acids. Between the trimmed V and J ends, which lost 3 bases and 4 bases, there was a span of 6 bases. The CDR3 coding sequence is TGTGCCAGCAGTGACAGCACCTATGGCTACACCTTC. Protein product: CASSDSTYGYTF.

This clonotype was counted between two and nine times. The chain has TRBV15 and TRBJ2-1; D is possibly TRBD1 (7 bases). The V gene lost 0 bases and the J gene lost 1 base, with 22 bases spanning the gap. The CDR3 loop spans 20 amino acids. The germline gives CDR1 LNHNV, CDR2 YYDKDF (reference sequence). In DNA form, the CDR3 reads TGTGCCACCAGCAGAGATCCTTTCAGGGGGGAGTACACTTCCTACAATGAGCAGTTCTTC. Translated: CATSRDPFRGEYTSYNEQFF.

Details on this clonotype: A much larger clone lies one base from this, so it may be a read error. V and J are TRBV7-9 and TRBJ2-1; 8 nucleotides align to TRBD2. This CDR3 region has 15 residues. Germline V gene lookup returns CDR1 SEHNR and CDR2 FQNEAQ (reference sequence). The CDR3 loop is CASSVSGTSCNEQFF. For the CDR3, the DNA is TGTGCCAGCAGCGTTAGCGGGACCTCCTGCAATGAGCAGTTCTTC.